Below are 24 T cell receptor beta chains sequenced from a single sample in a study of response to subunit inactivated influenza vaccine. Each CDR3 protein gets one entry after TCRdb re-called the RT-PCR reads with MiXCR. The sample gives 610,000 or so distinct CDR3 sequences, about 15% of which show up once; around 10% is in the top ten. The specimen comprised PBMCs from blood, sampled 11 to 12 days after vaccination. The receptors shown here come from a man aged 50-59 years who received an inactivated influenza vaccine.

This clonotype has a count of ten or more. The rearrangement joins TRBV7-2 to TRBJ2-3; TRBD2 agrees at 11 bases. Germline values: CDR1 SGHTA, CDR2 FQGNSA. The V segment lost 4 bases and the J segment 2 bases; nucleotides outside the gene matches: 2. The CDR3 runs 15 residues. CDR3 sequence reads: CASSYSGGATDTQYF. In nucleotides, the CDR3 is TGTGCCAGCAGCTATAGCGGGGGGGCCACAGATACGCAGTATTTT.

In this sample, this clonotype turned up many times. The chain couples TRBV7-2 to TRBJ2-1, with 8 bases identical to TRBD2. Germline V gene sequence: CDR1 SGHTA, CDR2 FQGNSA. This CDR3 comprises 15 residues. V shed 1 base, J shed 3 bases, and the junction held 2 bases outside the gene matches. The CDR3 region is CASSLEAGGYNEQFF. The CDR3 coding sequence is TGTGCCAGCAGCTTAGAGGCGGGAGGCTACAATGAGCAGTTCTTC. Drawing the rest from reference TRBV7-2 and TRBJ2-1, the complete variable domain is GAGVSQSPSNKVTEKGKDVELRCDPISGHTALYWYRQSLGQGLEFLIYFQGNSAPDKSGLPSDRFSAERTGGSVSTLTIQRTQQEDSAVYLCASSLEAGGYNEQFFGPGTRLTVL.

This clonotype was seen more than once but under ten times. This rearrangement joins TRBV30 to TRBJ1-5; D remains unclear. Between the trimmed V and J ends, which lost 3 bases and 3 bases, there was a span of 9 bases. Germline lookup yields CDR1 GTSNPN and CDR2 SVGIG (reference sequence). The CDR3 extends over 13 amino acids. CDR3 loop: CAWSRKFNQPQHF. The CDR3 region has the DNA TGTGCCTGGAGCCGCAAGTTCAATCAGCCCCAGCATTTT.

The V call is TRBV10-1, the J call TRBJ1-3; D remains ambiguous. The CDR3 has 14 residues. Germline CDR1 is WNHNN and CDR2 is SYGVQD (reference sequence). Trimming cost V 0 bases and J 2 bases, with 5 bases left between them. CDR3 amino acids: CASSESGTGNTIYF. The CDR3 nucleotides are TGCGCCAGCAGTGAGTCTGGGACTGGAAACACCATATATTTT.

This clonotype has a handful of counts. V and J are TRBV18 and TRBJ1-6, with 9 nucleotides matching TRBD1. Germline loops: CDR1 KGHSH, CDR2 LQKENI. The CDR3 length is 15 residues. Germline trimming cut 5 bases from V and 9 bases from J; bases unmatched to any gene: 8. CDR3 amino acids: CASSTEQGASSPLHF. The CDR3 DNA reads as TGTGCCAGCTCAACCGAACAGGGGGCAAGTTCACCCCTCCACTTT.

This clonotype turned up a few times. The chain joins TRBV10-3 to TRBJ2-5; 10 bases line up with TRBD1. Unmatched junction bases numbered 4, after V lost 3 bases and J lost 3 bases. The CDR3 spans 15 residues. Germline lookup yields CDR1 ENHRY and CDR2 SYGVKD. The CDR3 nucleotides are TGTGCCATCAGTGACCGGGACAGGGGAAAAGAGACCCAGTACTTC. Translation: CAISDRDRGKETQYF.

This clonotype has ten or more counts. This chain uses TRBV12-3 or TRBV12-4 with TRBJ1-3; the match to TRBD1 covers 8 bases. Losses at the gene ends were 4 bases for V and 4 bases for J; bases not matched to a gene: 9. CDR3 length equals 16 residues. The DNA for the CDR3 is TGTGCCAGCAGTTCCCAGGACAGGGTGACCGGAAACACCATATATTTT. Its translation is CASSSQDRVTGNTIYF.

This clonotype was picked up a small number of times. This chain links TRBV15 with TRBJ2-2; no reliable D call. Trimming stripped 0 bases from V and 6 bases from J, with 8 bases between. Germline-derived CDR1 and CDR2 are LNHNV and YYDKDF (reference sequence). The CDR3 totals 14 residues. In DNA form, the CDR3 reads TGTGCCACCAGCAGAGATAATTGGCCCGGGGAGCTGTTTTTT. It codes for CATSRDNWPGELFF.

This clonotype was seen a handful of times. The chain is built from TRBV20-1 and TRBJ2-3, with D unclear. Per germline, CDR1 DFQATT and CDR2 SNEGSKA (reference sequence). Trimming pared 3 bases from V and 1 base from J, leaving 14 bases between. CDR3 size: 15 residues. This CDR3 is CSARAPGARTDTQYF. For the CDR3, the DNA is TGCAGTGCTAGGGCCCCAGGAGCGCGCACAGATACGCAGTATTTT.

This clonotype was found a few times. V gene TRBV4-3 combines with J gene TRBJ2-3, with TRBD1 matching over 7 bases. The CDR3 loop spans 14 amino acids. The trim removed 0 bases at V and 6 bases at J, leaving 3 bases unmatched. Germline CDR1 reads LGHNA; CDR2 reads YSLEER. The CDR3 loop is CASSQDTGVDTQYF. In DNA, the CDR3 is TGCGCCAGCAGCCAAGACACAGGGGTGGATACGCAGTATTTT.

This chain connects TRBV3-1 to TRBJ2-7; D possibly corresponds to TRBD2 (6 bases). V lost 0 bases, J lost 2 bases, and 26 bases lay in between. CDR1 is LGHDT and CDR2 is YNNKEL in the germline V gene (reference sequence). CDR3 size: 20 residues. DNA of the CDR3: TGTGCCAGCAGCCAAGATGCGGCGGGGCAACGGCCCCTTCTAACCTACGAGCAGTACTTC. Protein sequence: CASSQDAAGQRPLLTYEQYF.

The chain carries TRBV18 and TRBJ1-6; a possible D gene is TRBD1 (6 bases). Germline V gives CDR1 KGHSH, CDR2 LQKENI. This CDR3 contains 14 residues. The V gene lost 4 bases and the J gene lost 7 bases, with 11 bases spanning the gap. The CDR3 loop is CASSQAGENSPLHF. In DNA, the CDR3 is TGTGCCAGCTCACAGGCAGGGGAAAATTCACCCCTCCACTTT.

This clonotype was picked up a small number of times. V and J are TRBV9 and TRBJ2-5, with 8 bases matching TRBD2. Germline CDR1 reads SGDLS; CDR2 reads YYNGEE. This CDR3 contains 15 residues. V trimming: 0 bases; J trimming: 5 bases; junction bases outside the gene matches: 6. Here the CDR3 reads CASSVVRGGVETQYF. Here the CDR3 DNA reads TGTGCCAGCAGCGTAGTACGGGGGGGCGTCGAGACCCAGTACTTC.

The rearrangement joins TRBV28 to TRBJ2-7; 8 bases fit TRBD1. J was trimmed by 7 bases and V by 3 bases; bases with no gene match: 8. The CDR3 spans 14 residues. Germline-derived CDR1 and CDR2 are MDHEN and SYDVKM. As DNA, the CDR3 is TGTGCCAGCAGTTTCCCCGACAGGGGTCGGGAGCAGTACTTC. It specifies CASSFPDRGREQYF.

In the case of this clonotype: The conserved phenylalanine or tryptophan is not found at the CDR3 terminus, so this likely reflects a read error. This sequence joins TRBV29-1 and TRBJ2-2; D unclear. V was trimmed by 6 bases and J by 5 bases, leaving 7 bases between them. Germline V gives CDR1 SQVTM, CDR2 ANQGSEA. There are 11 residues in the CDR3. CDR3 coding DNA: TGCAGCGTGCGGCAGACCGGGGAGCTGTTTTCT. Its protein is CSVRQTGELFS.

This clonotype was observed at least ten times. The rearrangement joins TRBV7-8 to TRBJ2-1; possible D gene TRBD2, 5 bases. This CDR3 contains 16 residues. The germline V and J ends were trimmed by 4 bases and 3 bases, with 16 bases remaining between them. Germline values: CDR1 SGHVS, CDR2 FQNEAQ. CDR3 amino acids: CASSSRRGYGYNEQFF. CDR3 coding DNA: TGTGCCAGCAGCTCCCGCCGGGGTTACGGCTACAATGAGCAGTTCTTC.

J is TRBJ1-6 and V is TRBV27; D gene unclear. V dropped 6 bases and J dropped 7 bases, with 13 bases sitting between them. The CDR3 loop spans 14 amino acids. In germline, CDR1 is MNHEY, CDR2 SMNVEV (reference sequence). Here the CDR3 reads CASSGLMRNSPLHF. As DNA, the CDR3 is TGTGCCAGCAGCGGTCTAATGAGGAATTCACCCCTCCACTTT.

This clonotype was detected a few times. The V call is TRBV6-1, the J call TRBJ1-2, with 10 nucleotides matching TRBD1. In germline, CDR1 is MNHNS, CDR2 SASEGT. V dropped 10 bases and J dropped 4; count of bases not matched to a gene: 9. The CDR3 contains 14 residues. The CDR3 nucleotides read TGTGCCACCAGGTGGGGACAGGGGCTCTATGGCTACACCTTC. Amino acid sequence: CATRWGQGLYGYTF.

The V gene is TRBV7-2, the J gene TRBJ2-1; D is uncertain. CDR1 and CDR2 from the germline V gene are SGHTA and FQGNSA. The V and J ends lost 3 bases and 4 bases respectively, with 7 bases between them. This CDR3 contains 13 residues. CDR3 region: CASSLYGYNEQFF. The CDR3 nucleotides are TGTGCCAGCAGCTTGTACGGATACAATGAGCAGTTCTTC.

This clonotype has more than one count but fewer than ten. The genes are TRBV3-1 and TRBJ2-1, with D perhaps matching TRBD2 (6 bases). The germline V gene has CDR1 LGHDT and CDR2 YNNKEL (reference sequence). Trimming took off 4 bases at V and 2 bases at J, with 18 bases between the two ends. The CDR3 runs 17 residues. The CDR3 protein is CASSRNSGSGAYNEQFF. As DNA, the CDR3 is TGTGCCAGCAGCCGGAATAGTGGTAGCGGAGCCTACAATGAGCAGTTCTTC.

J is TRBJ2-7 and V is TRBV25-1; 10 nucleotides line up with TRBD2. Trimming took 2 bases from V and 2 from J; bases not matched to a gene: 3. In germline, CDR1 is MGHDK, CDR2 SYGVNS. The CDR3 consists of 15 residues. The CDR3 DNA follows: TGTGCCAGCAGTGAAGGACTAGCGGTTACCTACGAGCAGTACTTC. It specifies CASSEGLAVTYEQYF.

This clonotype was observed a handful of times. This rearrangement joins TRBV27 to TRBJ2-7; 7 bases map to TRBD1. The CDR3 runs to 16 residues. CDR1 and CDR2 from the germline V gene are MNHEY and SMNVEV (reference sequence). The junction had 8 bases not matched to a gene; V was cut back by 0 bases and J by 3 bases. The CDR3 here is CASSLSPQGMVYEQYF. As DNA, the CDR3 is TGTGCCAGCAGTTTATCCCCACAGGGGATGGTCTACGAGCAGTACTTC.

In this sample, this clonotype turned up a few times. The chain employs TRBV5-1 and TRBJ2-7; 7 bases fit TRBD1. V lost 1 base to trimming and J lost 6 bases; unmatched junction nucleotides: 13. The CDR3 length is 16 residues. From germline, CDR1 is SGHRS and CDR2 YFSETQ. CDR3: CASSLSEAGGETEQYF. The CDR3 DNA reads as TGCGCCAGCAGCTTGTCCGAGGCAGGGGGTGAAACCGAGCAGTACTTC. Looking up the rest from reference TRBV5-1 and TRBJ2-7 gives the full variable domain: KAGVTQTPRYLIKTRGQQVTLSCSPISGHRSVSWYQQTPGQGLQFLFEYFSETQRNKGNFPGRFSGRQFSNSRSEMNVSTLELGDSALYLCASSLSEAGGETEQYFGPGTRLTVT.

This clonotype showed up just a few times. This chain's CDR3 is CASSKEGGAFNEQFF. As DNA, the CDR3 is TGTGCCAGCAGCAAAGAGGGGGGCGCCTTTAATGAGCAGTTCTTC. V gene TRBV6-4 combines with J gene TRBJ2-1; perhaps D is TRBD1 or TRBD2 (6 bases each). Germline CDR1 and CDR2: MRHNA and SNTAGT. The V end lost 6 bases, the J end lost 7 bases, and 19 bases lay between the germline ends. The CDR3 runs to 15 residues.